These 19 T cell receptor beta chains share one sample of origin, sequenced in a study of Graves' ophthalmopathy and Graves' hyperthyroidism. RNA transcripts yielded amplified TCR beta CDR3 regions. First-round RT-PCR employed HTBI primers, with a second-round multiplex PCR after it. TCRdb re-derived calls from the multiplex PCR reads in MiXCR, one entry per CDR3 protein. The sample lists around 1,000,000 distinct CDR3 sequences, about 35% seen once, with more than 9.5% in the top ten. Material: peripheral blood or thyroid tissue (not recorded which). The receptor source for this set is an adult man with Graves' hyperthyroidism.

This clonotype was detected many times. The chain uses TRBV7-8 and TRBJ1-1; D remains ambiguous. The ends were cut back, 1 base at V and 12 bases at J, with 6 bases in the middle. CDR3 length equals 10 residues. CDR1 and CDR2 from the germline V gene are SGHVS and FQNEAQ. The CDR3 region has the DNA TGTGCCAGCAGCTTAGTTACAACTTTCTTT. Protein sequence: CASSLVTTFF.

This clonotype was found many times. The chain has TRBV19 and TRBJ2-2; D is uncertain. Germline loops: CDR1 LNHDA, CDR2 SQIVND (reference sequence). V was trimmed by 3 bases and J by 0 bases, leaving 8 bases between them. CDR3 length: 15 residues. The DNA for the CDR3 is TGTGCCAGTAGTATCTGGACGGCGAACACCGGGGAGCTGTTTTTT. This translates into CASSIWTANTGELFF.

The CDR3 nucleotides are TGCAGTGCTAGAGATCGCGGGGGTCCTTCATGGACCCAGTACTTC. It codes for CSARDRGGPSWTQYF. The chain links TRBV20-1 to TRBJ2-5; the match to TRBD2 covers 7 bases. J gave up 7 bases and V 0 bases, and 11 bases lay outside the gene matches. CDR1 and CDR2 from the germline V gene are DFQATT and SNEGSKA (reference sequence). The CDR3 has 15 residues.

CDR3: CAIRGQLQEGAFGELFF. The CDR3 DNA follows: TGTGCCATCAGGGGACAGCTGCAAGAGGGGGCGTTCGGGGAGCTGTTTTTT. J is TRBJ2-2 and V is TRBV10-3, with 7 bases aligning to TRBD1. The CDR3 consists of 17 residues. With 6 bases clipped from V and 7 bases from J, the junction kept 17 bases outside the gene matches. Germline V gene sequence: CDR1 ENHRY, CDR2 SYGVKD.

The CDR3 DNA follows: TGCAGTGCTACAGGTACGAAGTTACCTGAAGCTTTCTTT. Protein: CSATGTKLPEAFF. The genes are TRBV20-1 and TRBJ1-1, with unresolved D. CDR1 and CDR2 (germline): DFQATT, SNEGSKA (reference sequence). The CDR3 is made up of 13 amino acids. Trimming pared 4 bases from V and 6 bases from J, leaving 15 bases between.

The genes are TRBV5-1 and TRBJ1-2; tentatively, D is TRBD1 (5 bases). Germline CDR1 is SGHRS and CDR2 is YFSETQ. The germline V and J ends were trimmed by 4 bases and 0 bases, with 13 bases remaining between them. This CDR3 comprises 15 residues. The DNA for the CDR3 is TGCGCCAGCAGCGTGGCGGGGCGGACTAACTATGGCTACACCTTC. Protein: CASSVAGRTNYGYTF.

V and J are TRBV7-8 and TRBJ2-7, with a possible D match to TRBD2 (6 bases). Looked up from germline, CDR1 is SGHVS and CDR2 is FQNEAQ. This CDR3 contains 14 residues. Trimming took off 2 bases at V and 7 bases at J, with 15 bases between the two ends. CDR3 in amino acids: CASSLWSGVSEQYF. The CDR3 coding sequence is TGTGCCAGCAGCTTATGGTCGGGAGTAAGTGAGCAGTACTTC.

This clonotype was picked up a small number of times. The rearrangement links TRBV4-3 to TRBJ1-2; 8 bases are a match to TRBD1. The CDR3 is made up of 14 amino acids. Germline-derived CDR1 and CDR2 are LGHNA and YSLEER. V trimming: 1 base; J trimming: 4 bases; junction bases outside the gene matches: 2. CDR3 sequence (DNA): TGCGCCAGCAGCCAAGCAGGGGGCAGCTATGGCTACACCTTC. Its translation is CASSQAGGSYGYTF.

This clonotype was observed at least ten times. The V call is TRBV7-2, the J call TRBJ2-7; 9 nucleotides match TRBD2. The CDR3 covers 15 residues. The V segment lost 5 bases and the J segment 3 bases; nucleotides outside the gene matches: 8. Per germline, CDR1 SGHTA and CDR2 FQGNSA. CDR3 sequence reads: CASSLIAGESYEQYF. CDR3 coding DNA: TGTGCCAGCAGCCTAATAGCGGGAGAAAGCTACGAGCAGTACTTC.

The gene calls are TRBV2 and TRBJ2-7; 7 nucleotides match TRBD1. The J call could be wrong; TRBJ2-1 is a better fit for the DNA end. Looked up from germline, CDR1 is SNHLY and CDR2 is FYNNEI. The CDR3 contains 13 residues. The CDR3 nucleotides read TGTGCCAGCATGGTCGACAGGGCCTATGAGCAGTTCTTC. It translates to CASMVDRAYEQFF.

V is TRBV28 and J is TRBJ1-5; TRBD1 might be the D (5 bases). This CDR3 contains 15 residues. V lost 3 bases and J lost 3, with 12 bases in between. Germline loops: CDR1 MDHEN, CDR2 SYDVKM. CDR3 in DNA: TGTGCCAGCAGTTTCTCCACAGGTTCCAATCAGCCCCAGCATTTT. Residues: CASSFSTGSNQPQHF.

This clonotype has at least ten counts. J is TRBJ1-5 and V is TRBV12-3 or TRBV12-4; weak D call: TRBD1 (6 bases). The CDR3 is 14 residues long. V gave up 4 bases and J gave up 6 bases, with 13 bases separating them. CDR3 sequence (DNA): TGTGCCAGCAGTTCACGCGGGACAATTCAGCCCCAGCATTTT. Protein product: CASSSRGTIQPQHF.

This clonotype was counted at least ten times. V and J are TRBV20-1 and TRBJ1-2; perhaps TRBD1 as D (6 bases). Germline CDR1 DFQATT, CDR2 SNEGSKA (reference sequence). The CDR3 consists of 15 residues. The V and J ends lost 4 bases and 3 bases respectively, with 18 bases between them. CDR3 coding DNA: TGCAGTGCTATGGGCCTCTCTGGGGGCCACTATGGCTACACCTTC. The encoded protein is CSAMGLSGGHYGYTF.

This clonotype turned up a few times. This rearrangement joins TRBV6-1 to TRBJ2-7, with 10 bases fitting TRBD2. Germline V gene sequence: CDR1 MNHNS, CDR2 SASEGT. The CDR3 extends over 16 amino acids. V was clipped by 1 base and J by 3 bases; unmatched bases: 6. CDR3 bases: TGTGCCAGCAGTGAAGTCGCGGGACTAGCGAGCTACGAGCAGTACTTC. Translating gives CASSEVAGLASYEQYF.

This chain connects TRBV7-9 to TRBJ1-1; D might be TRBD1 (5 bases). Trimming cost V 5 bases and J 1 base, with 11 bases left between them. The germline V gene has CDR1 SEHNR and CDR2 FQNEAQ (reference sequence). The CDR3 extends over 14 amino acids. DNA of the CDR3: TGTGCCAGCAGCCGGGAGGACACGAACACTGAAGCTTTCTTT. Translated: CASSREDTNTEAFF.

The V gene is TRBV15, the J gene TRBJ1-2; 7 nucleotides align to TRBD1. CDR1 LNHNV and CDR2 YYDKDF come from the germline V gene (reference sequence). V trimming: 3 bases; J trimming: 7 bases; junction bases outside the gene matches: 8. The CDR3 extends over 14 amino acids. The DNA of the CDR3 is TGTGCCACCAGCAGCGTTGCGGGACAGCTTGGCTACACCTTC. Translated, it gives CATSSVAGQLGYTF.

This clonotype was seen only a few times. The chain couples TRBV5-1 to TRBJ2-5, with D possibly TRBD1 on 6 matching bases. Trimming took off 6 bases at V and 10 bases at J, with 19 bases between the two ends. The CDR3 has 13 residues. From germline, CDR1 is SGHRS and CDR2 YFSETQ. The DNA of the CDR3 is TGCGCCAGCAACCTCGGGACAACGGTCGGCCAGTACTTC. Its translation: CASNLGTTVGQYF.

This chain links TRBV20-1 with TRBJ1-2; the D gene is possibly TRBD1 (5 bases). Looked up from germline, CDR1 is DFQATT and CDR2 is SNEGSKA (reference sequence). Trimming took 6 bases from V and 4 from J, leaving 15 bases between them. This CDR3 has 13 residues. CDR3 nucleotide sequence: TGCAGTGCGCTAGGGGAGTTGGGCTATGGCTACACCTTC. Its protein is CSALGELGYGYTF.

The chain combines TRBV7-8 with TRBJ1-2; D is unclear. Germline V lookup: CDR1 SGHVS, CDR2 FQNEAQ. Trimming pared 8 bases from V and 4 bases from J, leaving 14 bases between. The length of the CDR3 is 13 residues. Here the CDR3 reads CASALPGGYGYTF. As DNA, the CDR3 is TGTGCCAGCGCCCTCCCGGGCGGCTATGGCTACACCTTC.